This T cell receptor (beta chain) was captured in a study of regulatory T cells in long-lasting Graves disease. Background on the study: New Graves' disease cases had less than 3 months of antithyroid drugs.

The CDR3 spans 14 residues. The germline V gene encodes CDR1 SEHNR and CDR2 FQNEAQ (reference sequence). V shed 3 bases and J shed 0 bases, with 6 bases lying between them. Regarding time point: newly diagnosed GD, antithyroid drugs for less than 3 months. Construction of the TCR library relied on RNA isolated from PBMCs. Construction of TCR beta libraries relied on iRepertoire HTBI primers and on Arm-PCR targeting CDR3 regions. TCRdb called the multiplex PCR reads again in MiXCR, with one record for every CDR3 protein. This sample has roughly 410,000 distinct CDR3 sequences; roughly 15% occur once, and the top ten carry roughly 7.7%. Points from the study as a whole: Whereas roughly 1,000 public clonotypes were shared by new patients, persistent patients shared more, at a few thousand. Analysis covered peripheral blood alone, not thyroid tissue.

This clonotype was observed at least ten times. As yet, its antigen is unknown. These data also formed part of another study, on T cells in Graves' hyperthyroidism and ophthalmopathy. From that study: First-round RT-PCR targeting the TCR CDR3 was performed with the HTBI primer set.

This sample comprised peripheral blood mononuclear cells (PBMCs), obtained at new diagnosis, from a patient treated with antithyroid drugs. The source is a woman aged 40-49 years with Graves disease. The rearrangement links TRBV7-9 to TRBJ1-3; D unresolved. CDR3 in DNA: TGTGCCAGCAGCTTGGCCGGCTCTGGAAACACCATATATTTT. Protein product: CASSLAGSGNTIYF.